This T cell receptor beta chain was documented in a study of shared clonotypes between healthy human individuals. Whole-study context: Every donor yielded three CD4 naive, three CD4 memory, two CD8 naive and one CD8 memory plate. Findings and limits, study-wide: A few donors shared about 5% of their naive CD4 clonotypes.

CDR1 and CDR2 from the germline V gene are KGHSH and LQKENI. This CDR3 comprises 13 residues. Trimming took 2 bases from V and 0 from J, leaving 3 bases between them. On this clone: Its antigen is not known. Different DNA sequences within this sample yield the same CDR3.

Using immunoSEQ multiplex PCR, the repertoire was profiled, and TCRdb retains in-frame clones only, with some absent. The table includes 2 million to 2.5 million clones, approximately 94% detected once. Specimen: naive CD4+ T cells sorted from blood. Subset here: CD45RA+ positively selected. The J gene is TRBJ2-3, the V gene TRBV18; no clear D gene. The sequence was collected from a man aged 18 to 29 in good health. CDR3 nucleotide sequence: TGTGCCAGCTCACCAAGTAGCACAGATACGCAGTATTTT. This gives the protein CASSPSSTDTQYF. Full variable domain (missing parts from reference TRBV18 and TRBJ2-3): NAGVMQNPRHLVRRRGQEARLRCSPMKGHSHVYWYRQLPEEGLKFMVYLQKENIIDESGMPKERFSAEFPKEGPSILRIQQVVRGDSAAYFCASSPSSTDTQYFGPGTRLTVL.